The clone carrying this TCR beta chain appeared a few times. Its antigen is unidentified. Primers included in the PCR were 60 Vbeta and 13 Jbeta primers. This table comes from immunoSEQ multiplex PCR, and its TCRdb copy is limited to in-frame clones, with some not included. The table lists under 150,000 clones, around three quarters of them singletons. This specimen comes from a study of cytomegalovirus exposure and HLA in healthy donors. The germline V and J ends were trimmed by 4 bases and 2 bases, with 8 bases remaining between them. Per germline, CDR1 SGHDN and CDR2 FVKESK. The CDR3 runs 13 residues. General study findings and limits: It was taken for granted in presence/absence analyses that sequencing depth across donors was roughly uniform. For TCR beta chains, V- and J-gene trimming was later linked to a missense DCLRE1C variant. Three chains tied to CMV proved CMV antigen-specific in vitro.

This TCR was recovered from a woman aged 40 to 50 in good health and CMV-seropositive. J is TRBJ2-5 and V is TRBV14; D gene unclear. The sequencing sample was made of PBMCs. The CDR3 nucleotides read TGTGCCAGCAGCCCTGCGCAACAAGAGACCCAGTACTTC. It specifies CASSPAQQETQYF.